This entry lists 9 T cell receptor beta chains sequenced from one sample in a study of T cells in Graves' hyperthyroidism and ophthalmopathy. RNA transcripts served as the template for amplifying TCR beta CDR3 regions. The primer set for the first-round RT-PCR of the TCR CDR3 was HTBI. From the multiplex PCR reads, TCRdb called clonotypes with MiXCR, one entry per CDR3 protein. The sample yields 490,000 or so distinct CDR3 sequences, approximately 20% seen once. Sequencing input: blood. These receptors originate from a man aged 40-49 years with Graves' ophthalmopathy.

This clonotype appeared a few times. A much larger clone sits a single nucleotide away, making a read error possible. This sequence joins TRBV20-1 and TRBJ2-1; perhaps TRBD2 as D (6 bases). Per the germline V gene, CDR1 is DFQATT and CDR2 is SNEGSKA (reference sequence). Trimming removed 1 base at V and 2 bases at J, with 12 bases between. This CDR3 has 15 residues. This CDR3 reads CSARGRDFPYNEQFF. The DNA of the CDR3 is TGCAGTGCTAGAGGCCGGGACTTTCCCTACAATGAGCAGTTCTTC.

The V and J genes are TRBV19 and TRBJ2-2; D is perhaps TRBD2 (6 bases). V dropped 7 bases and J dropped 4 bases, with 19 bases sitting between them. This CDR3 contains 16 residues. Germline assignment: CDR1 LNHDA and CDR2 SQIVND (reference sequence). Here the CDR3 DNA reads TGTGCCAGTACCGATTGGGACTCAGGGTTCACCGGGGAGCTGTTTTTT. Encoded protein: CASTDWDSGFTGELFF.

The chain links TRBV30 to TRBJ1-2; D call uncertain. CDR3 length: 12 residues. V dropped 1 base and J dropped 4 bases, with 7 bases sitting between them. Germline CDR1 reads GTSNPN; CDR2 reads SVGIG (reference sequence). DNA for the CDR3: TGTGCCTGGAGTGCACAAAGCTATGGCTACACCTTC. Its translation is CAWSAQSYGYTF.

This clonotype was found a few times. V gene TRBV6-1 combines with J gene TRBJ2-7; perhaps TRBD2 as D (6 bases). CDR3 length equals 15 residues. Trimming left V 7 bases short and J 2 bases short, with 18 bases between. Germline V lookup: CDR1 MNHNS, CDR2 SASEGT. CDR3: CASNPSRGRAYEQYF. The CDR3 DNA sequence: TGTGCCAGCAACCCCTCGCGGGGCCGTGCCTACGAGCAGTACTTC.

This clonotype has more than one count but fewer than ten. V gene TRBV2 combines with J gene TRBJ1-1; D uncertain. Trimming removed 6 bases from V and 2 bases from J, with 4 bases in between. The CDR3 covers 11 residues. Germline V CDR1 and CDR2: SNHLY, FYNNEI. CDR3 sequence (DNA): TGTGCCAGCAGGCCCAACACTGAAGCTTTCTTT. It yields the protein CASRPNTEAFF.

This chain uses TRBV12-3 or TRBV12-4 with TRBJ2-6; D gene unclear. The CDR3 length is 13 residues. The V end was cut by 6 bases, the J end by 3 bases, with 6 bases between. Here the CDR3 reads CASSTHGANVLTF. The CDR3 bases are TGTGCCAGCAGCACGCATGGGGCCAACGTCCTGACTTTC.

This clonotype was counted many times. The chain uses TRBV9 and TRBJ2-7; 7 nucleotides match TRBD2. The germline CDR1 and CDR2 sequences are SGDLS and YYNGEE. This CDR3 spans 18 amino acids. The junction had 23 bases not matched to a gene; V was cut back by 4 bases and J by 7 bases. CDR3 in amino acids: CASSSKRPRRTSGGEQYF. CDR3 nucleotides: TGTGCCAGCAGCTCCAAGCGCCCCCGCCGGACTAGTGGAGGGGAGCAGTACTTC.

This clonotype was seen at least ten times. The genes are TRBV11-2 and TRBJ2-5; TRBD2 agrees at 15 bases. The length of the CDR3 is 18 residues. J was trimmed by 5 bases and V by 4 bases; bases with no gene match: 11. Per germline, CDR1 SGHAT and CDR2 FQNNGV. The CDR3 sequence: CASSYLSGLAGGGETQYF. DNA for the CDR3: TGTGCCAGCAGCTACCTCTCGGGACTAGCGGGGGGTGGGGAGACCCAGTACTTC.

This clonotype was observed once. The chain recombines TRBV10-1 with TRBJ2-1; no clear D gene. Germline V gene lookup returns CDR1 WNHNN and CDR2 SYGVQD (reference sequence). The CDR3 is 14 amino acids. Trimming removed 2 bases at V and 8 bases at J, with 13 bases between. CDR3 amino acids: CASSETEIMDEQFF. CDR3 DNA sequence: TGCGCCAGCAGTGAGACTGAAATTATGGATGAGCAGTTCTTC.